A single sample gave rise to the 27 T cell receptor beta chains below, sequenced in a study of CD8+ T cells in alopecia areata. Noted treatment: oral pan-JAK inhibitor, 5-10 mg twice daily. cDNA serving as the sequencing template came from extracted, reverse transcribed RNA. Clones were read by immunoSEQ multiplex PCR, and TCRdb kept only the in-frame ones, dropping some. Seen here are roughly 150,000 clones, roughly 54% observed once, and the top ten hold approximately 15%. The sequenced sample was CD8+ T cells sorted from blood, obtained at week 4, from a patient treated with tofacitinib. These receptors came from a human donor with alopecia areata.

This clone came up a few times. This chain links TRBV7-9 with TRBJ1-1; 9 nucleotides agree with TRBD1. The CDR3 is 15 amino acids. The trim removed 5 bases at V and 3 bases at J, leaving 7 bases unmatched. The germline CDR1 and CDR2 sequences are SEHNR and FQNEAQ (reference sequence). The CDR3 sequence is CASSPPGQGYTEAFF. In nucleotides, the CDR3 is TGTGCCAGCAGCCCCCCGGGACAGGGTTACACTGAAGCTTTCTTT.

This clone was observed at least ten times. The CDR3 spells CASSLIAGLRYEQYF. The CDR3 region has the DNA TGTGCCAGCAGCCTGATCGCAGGGTTACGCTACGAGCAGTACTTC. This rearrangement joins TRBV7-9 to TRBJ2-7; perhaps TRBD1 as D (5 bases). With 5 bases removed from V and 3 bases from J, the gap between germline ends came to 17 bases. Germline values: CDR1 SEHNR, CDR2 FQNEAQ (reference sequence). This CDR3 region has 15 residues.

This clone was seen a few times. V is TRBV27 and J is TRBJ2-7, with D tentatively TRBD1 (6 bases). The CDR3 covers 15 residues. Trimming took 5 bases from V and 0 from J, leaving 14 bases between them. From germline, CDR1 is MNHEY and CDR2 SMNVEV (reference sequence). The CDR3 here is CASSPLRQDSYEQYF. Written as DNA, the CDR3 is TGTGCCAGCAGTCCCCTCAGACAGGACTCCTACGAGCAGTACTTC.

The rearrangement links TRBV9 to TRBJ2-1, with 10 bases aligning to TRBD2. Germline assignment: CDR1 SGDLS and CDR2 YYNGEE. CDR3 size: 15 residues. V was clipped by 4 bases and J by 4 bases; unmatched bases: 5. DNA of the CDR3: TGTGCCAGCAGCCCAAGCGGGGGGGAGTACAATGAGCAGTTCTTC. Its translation: CASSPSGGEYNEQFF.

This clone was counted a few times. The rearrangement joins TRBV4-3 to TRBJ2-1, with a possible D match to TRBD1 (6 bases). The germline V and J ends were trimmed by 5 bases and 6 bases, with 11 bases remaining between them. Per the germline V gene, CDR1 is LGHNA and CDR2 is YSLEER. The CDR3 spans 13 residues. For the CDR3, the DNA is TGCGCCAGCAGCAAAACAGGGTCCAATGAGCAGTTCTTC. It yields the protein CASSKTGSNEQFF.

J is TRBJ2-7 and V is TRBV27; D remains ambiguous. The germline V gene has CDR1 MNHEY and CDR2 SMNVEV (reference sequence). V was trimmed by 5 bases and J by 3 bases, leaving 14 bases between them. The CDR3 contains 14 residues. The CDR3 DNA follows: TGTGCCAGCAGTATTGGCAGTGGCTTCTACGAGCAGTACTTC. Its protein is CASSIGSGFYEQYF.

The gene calls are TRBV9 and TRBJ1-1; D unresolved. The CDR3 is 13 residues long. Trimming left V 2 bases short and J 5 bases short, with 10 bases between. Germline CDR1 SGDLS, CDR2 YYNGEE. The CDR3 loop reads CASSVEGWTEAFF. CDR3 DNA: TGTGCCAGCAGCGTTGAAGGGTGGACTGAAGCTTTCTTT.

V gene TRBV29-1 combines with J gene TRBJ2-1; 8 bases fit TRBD2. J was trimmed by 8 bases and V by 7 bases; bases with no gene match: 13. Germline V gene sequence: CDR1 SQVTM, CDR2 ANQGSEA. The CDR3 runs 14 residues. This CDR3 reads CSAQGRGVFYEQFF. CDR3 sequence (DNA): TGCAGCGCGCAGGGGCGGGGGGTATTCTATGAGCAGTTCTTC.

On this clone itself: A read error likely explains this, since a far larger clone differs by one base. V usage is TRBV6-1 and J usage is TRBJ2-3; D might be TRBD2 (6 bases). This CDR3 is 14 amino acids long. V was pared by 2 bases and J by 1 base, with 7 bases between. Germline values: CDR1 MNHNS, CDR2 SASEGT. This CDR3 is CASSEPGGTDTQYF. In DNA, the CDR3 is TGTGCCAGCAGTGAACCGGGGGGCACAGATACGCAGTATTTT.

This chain links TRBV29-1 with TRBJ1-2, with a tentative D call TRBD1 (5 bases). V was clipped by 3 bases and J by 4 bases, with 15 bases between them. The CDR3 runs 14 residues. The germline V gene has CDR1 SQVTM and CDR2 ANQGSEA. CDR3 sequence (DNA): TGCAGCGTTGAGGAGACAGCGACCTTCTATGGCTACACCTTC. Its translation: CSVEETATFYGYTF.

This clone was found a few times. The chain couples TRBV6-5 to TRBJ2-7; no firm D call. Germline loops: CDR1 MNHEY, CDR2 SVGAGI. The V and J ends lost 7 bases and 3 bases respectively, with 19 bases between them. The length of the CDR3 is 15 residues. The CDR3 loop is CASIPSLGSDYEQYF. Written as DNA, the CDR3 is TGTGCCAGCATCCCAAGCCTTGGGTCTGACTACGAGCAGTACTTC.

This chain connects TRBV27 to TRBJ2-7, with a possible D match to TRBD2 (5 bases). The V and J ends lost 4 bases and 0 bases respectively, with 13 bases between them. The CDR3 totals 15 residues. Germline assignment: CDR1 MNHEY and CDR2 SMNVEV (reference sequence). Here the CDR3 DNA reads TGTGCCAGCAGTTCTGGGGAGCTAACCTCCTACGAGCAGTACTTC. Translated, it gives CASSSGELTSYEQYF.

This clone was seen a few times. The chain links TRBV10-2 to TRBJ2-5; 11 bases map to TRBD2. The DNA end is more similar to TRBJ2-7, so the J call may be wrong. This CDR3 region has 14 residues. From germline, CDR1 is WSHSY and CDR2 SAAADI. The CDR3 region has the DNA TGCGCCAGCAGTCCGACTAGCGGGGTGTACGAGCAGTACTTC. This codes for CASSPTSGVYEQYF.

V and J are TRBV4-1 and TRBJ2-3; possibly TRBD1 or TRBD2 for D (6 bases each). CDR1 is MGHRA, CDR2 YSYEKL, per germline. The CDR3 contains 16 residues. V was cut by 5 bases and J by 0 bases, with 15 bases left in between. CDR3: CASSNRGRGSTDTQYF. DNA of the CDR3: TGCGCCAGCAGCAACCGGGGGCGCGGGAGCACAGATACGCAGTATTTT.

The genes are TRBV28 and TRBJ2-1; D gene unclear. V was cut by 3 bases and J by 6 bases, with 0 bases left in between. Germline assignment: CDR1 MDHEN and CDR2 SYDVKM. This CDR3 contains 10 residues. In DNA form, the CDR3 reads TGTGCCAGCAGTTTCAATGAGCAGTTCTTC. Residues: CASSFNEQFF.

The V gene is TRBV15, the J gene TRBJ1-6; D unclear. From germline, CDR1 is LNHNV and CDR2 YYDKDF (reference sequence). The CDR3 contains 13 residues. Trimming removed 5 bases at V and 4 bases at J, with 6 bases between. CDR3 region: CATSGLYNSPLHF. Written as DNA, the CDR3 is TGTGCCACCAGCGGTCTTTATAATTCACCCCTCCACTTT.

The chain recombines TRBV10-3 with TRBJ2-7; the D is unclear. Deletions cut 0 bases from V and 2 bases from J, with 8 bases between. This CDR3 region has 14 residues. The germline V gene encodes CDR1 ENHRY and CDR2 SYGVKD. CDR3 amino acids: CAISESPKAYEQYF. CDR3 in DNA: TGTGCCATCAGTGAGTCTCCAAAAGCCTACGAGCAGTACTTC.

This clone came up a few times. The chain uses TRBV6-5 and TRBJ2-1; D call uncertain. The CDR3 spans 13 residues. The germline CDR1 and CDR2 sequences are MNHEY and SVGAGI. Trimming took 6 bases from V and 6 from J, leaving 12 bases between them. CDR3 sequence reads: CASSSTPPNEQFF. The DNA of the CDR3 is TGTGCCAGCAGCTCGACCCCCCCCAATGAGCAGTTCTTC.

This clone has only a few counts. As DNA, the CDR3 is TGCAGCGTCCTCCCCGACAGGGCGGCGGGAGCTTTCTTT. This gives the protein CSVLPDRAAGAFF. V and J are TRBV29-1 and TRBJ1-1, with 7 bases that match TRBD1. The germline V gene has CDR1 SQVTM and CDR2 ANQGSEA. J gave up 10 bases and V 6 bases, and 14 bases lay outside the gene matches. This CDR3 comprises 13 residues.

The chain combines TRBV27 with TRBJ1-1; 9 bases are a match to TRBD1. The V gene end was trimmed by 6 bases and the J gene end by 1 base; junction bases not matched to a gene: 6. Germline V gene data show CDR1 as MNHEY and CDR2 as SMNVEV (reference sequence). This CDR3 has 15 amino acids. The CDR3 DNA reads as TGTGCCAGCAGAGGCGTACAGGGGGCGAACACTGAAGCTTTCTTT. Translated, it gives CASRGVQGANTEAFF.

To note about this clone: Other DNA sequences in this sample translate to the same CDR3. The chain joins TRBV19 to TRBJ1-1, with 9 bases identical to TRBD1. The CDR3 is 14 amino acids. With 3 bases clipped from V and 3 bases from J, the junction kept 2 bases outside the gene matches. Germline V lookup: CDR1 LNHDA, CDR2 SQIVND (reference sequence). The CDR3 sequence is CASSIGQGYTEAFF. The CDR3 region has the DNA TGTGCCAGTAGTATCGGACAGGGGTACACTGAAGCTTTCTTT.

The chain carries TRBV27 and TRBJ1-5; D not certain. CDR1 is MNHEY and CDR2 is SMNVEV in the germline V gene (reference sequence). The CDR3 totals 14 residues. Between the trimmed V and J ends, which lost 3 bases and 5 bases, there was a span of 11 bases. CDR3 nucleotides: TGTGCCAGCAGTTTGAGGGCAGCGGATCAGCCCCAGCATTTT. Its translation: CASSLRAADQPQHF.

This clone has more than one count but fewer than ten. V is TRBV27 and J is TRBJ2-5; D gene ambiguous. Germline V gene lookup returns CDR1 MNHEY and CDR2 SMNVEV (reference sequence). V lost 6 bases to trimming and J lost 3 bases, with 8 bases between them. The CDR3 covers 12 residues. Here the CDR3 DNA reads TGTGCCAGCAGGGGGATTGAAGAGACCCAGTACTTC. Translating gives CASRGIEETQYF.

This rearrangement joins TRBV7-6 to TRBJ2-3; unclear D gene. The CDR3 length is 15 residues. V lost 1 base and J 2 bases, leaving 10 bases between the germline ends. Germline V lookup: CDR1 SGHVS, CDR2 FNYEAQ. CDR3 loop: CASSLGMGNTDTQYF. Here the CDR3 DNA reads TGTGCCAGCAGCTTAGGAATGGGGAACACAGATACGCAGTATTTT.

In its sample, this clone was seen a few times. The chain carries TRBV7-9 and TRBJ2-7; TRBD1 or TRBD2 may be the D gene (5 bases each). The CDR3 is 17 amino acids. V was cut by 5 bases and J by 0 bases, with 20 bases left in between. Germline V CDR1 and CDR2: SEHNR, FQNEAQ (reference sequence). The CDR3 loop is CASSPPVPGAFSYEQYF. In nucleotides, the CDR3 is TGTGCCAGCAGCCCCCCGGTACCCGGGGCGTTCTCCTACGAGCAGTACTTC.

The CDR3 sequence: CASSTATGPYEQYF. Written as DNA, the CDR3 is TGTGCCAGCAGTACAGCGACCGGGCCCTACGAGCAGTACTTC. V gene TRBV6-5 combines with J gene TRBJ2-7; D unresolved. Germline CDR1 MNHEY, CDR2 SVGAGI. The V and J ends lost 5 bases and 2 bases respectively, with 13 bases between them. The CDR3 consists of 14 residues.

The rearrangement links TRBV27 to TRBJ2-4; D is perhaps TRBD1 (5 bases). The V gene lost 4 bases and the J gene lost 0 bases, with 16 bases spanning the gap. CDR1 and CDR2 from the germline V gene are MNHEY and SMNVEV (reference sequence). The CDR3 is 17 amino acids. The chain's CDR3 is CASSSLTEQLAKNIQYF. The CDR3, as DNA: TGTGCCAGCAGTTCTCTGACAGAGCAGCTAGCCAAAAACATTCAGTACTTC.